This T cell receptor (beta chain) was observed in a study of CD8 T cells in ankylosing spondylitis. Findings and limits, study-wide: What appeared characteristic of ankylosing spondylitis blood was a TCR beta motif of under 10 highly homologous variants. Previous work reported some of these motif variants in the synovial fluid and blood of reactive arthritis. Disease-associated clones were reportedly significantly overrepresented in matched ankylosing spondylitis synovial fluid.

CDR1 and CDR2 (germline): SGHDT, YYEEEE. V dropped 0 bases and J dropped 7 bases, with 14 bases sitting between them. The CDR3 has 15 residues. Quantitative 5'-RACE was performed with molecular barcodes, and it yielded the TCR beta libraries. In TCRdb, the 5' RACE reads were re-called with MiXCR into one record per CDR3 protein. The sample yields about 460,000 distinct CDR3 sequences, approximately 5.3% seen once. The sample holds many counts of this clonotype. Antigen specificity is unknown. J is TRBJ2-1 and V is TRBV5-6; weak D call: TRBD2 (6 bases). Sequenced: blood, either unsorted or a sorted T cell fraction (not recorded which). The origin of this receptor is a male donor with ankylosing spondylitis. In DNA, the CDR3 is TGTGCCAGCAGCTTGGTGGGACTCTCGGGAAATGAGCAGTTCTTC. Translated, it gives CASSLVGLSGNEQFF.